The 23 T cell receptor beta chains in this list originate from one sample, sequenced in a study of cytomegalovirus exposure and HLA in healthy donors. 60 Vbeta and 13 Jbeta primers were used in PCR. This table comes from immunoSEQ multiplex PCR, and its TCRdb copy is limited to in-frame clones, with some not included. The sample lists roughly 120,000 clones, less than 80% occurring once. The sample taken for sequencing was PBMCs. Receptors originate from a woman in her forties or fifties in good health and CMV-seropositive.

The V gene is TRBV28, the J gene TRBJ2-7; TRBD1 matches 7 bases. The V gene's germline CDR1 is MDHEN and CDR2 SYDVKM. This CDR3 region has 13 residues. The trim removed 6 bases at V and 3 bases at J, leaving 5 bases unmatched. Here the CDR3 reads CASRPGTDYEQYF. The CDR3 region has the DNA TGTGCCAGCAGACCAGGGACAGACTACGAGCAGTACTTC.

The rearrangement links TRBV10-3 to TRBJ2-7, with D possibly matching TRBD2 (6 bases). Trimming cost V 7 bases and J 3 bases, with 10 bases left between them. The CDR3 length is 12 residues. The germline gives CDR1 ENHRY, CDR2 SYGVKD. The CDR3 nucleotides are TGTGCCATCAATGGAGGGGACTACGAGCAGTACTTC. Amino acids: CAINGGDYEQYF.

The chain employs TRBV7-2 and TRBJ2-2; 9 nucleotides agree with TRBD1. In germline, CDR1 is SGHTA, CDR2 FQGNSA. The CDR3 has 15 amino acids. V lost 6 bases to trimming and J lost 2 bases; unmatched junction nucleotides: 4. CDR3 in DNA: TGTGCCAGCAGGGGGACAGGGAAAAACACCGGGGAGCTGTTTTTT. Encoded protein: CASRGTGKNTGELFF.

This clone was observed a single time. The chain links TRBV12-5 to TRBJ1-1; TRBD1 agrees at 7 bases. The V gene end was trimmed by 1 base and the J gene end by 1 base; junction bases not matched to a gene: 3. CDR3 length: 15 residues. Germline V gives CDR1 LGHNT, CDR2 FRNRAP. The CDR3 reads CASGLAGGPNTEAFF. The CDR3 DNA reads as TGTGCTAGTGGTTTGGCAGGGGGGCCGAACACTGAAGCTTTCTTT.

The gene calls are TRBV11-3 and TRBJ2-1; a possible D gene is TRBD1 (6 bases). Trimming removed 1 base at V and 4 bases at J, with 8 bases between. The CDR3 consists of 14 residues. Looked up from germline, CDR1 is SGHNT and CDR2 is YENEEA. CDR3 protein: CASSLAQGYNEQFF. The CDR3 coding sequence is TGTGCCAGCAGCTTAGCACAGGGTTACAATGAGCAGTTCTTC.

Here the CDR3 DNA reads TGTGCCAGCAGCCAGGGGGCGCGCACAGATACGCAGTATTTT. Translating it yields CASSQGARTDTQYF. The chain links TRBV7-7 to TRBJ2-3; 8 nucleotides align to TRBD1. The CDR3 runs to 14 residues. Unmatched junction bases numbered 2, after V lost 5 bases and J lost 1 base. From germline, CDR1 is SSHAT and CDR2 FNYEAQ (reference sequence).

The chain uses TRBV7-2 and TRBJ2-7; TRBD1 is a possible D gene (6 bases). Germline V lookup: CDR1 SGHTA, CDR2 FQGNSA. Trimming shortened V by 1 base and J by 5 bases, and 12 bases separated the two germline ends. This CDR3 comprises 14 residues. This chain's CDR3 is CASSLGVRGNEQYF. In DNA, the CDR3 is TGTGCCAGCAGCTTAGGGGTCAGGGGCAACGAGCAGTACTTC.

In DNA form, the CDR3 reads TGTGCTAGTGGGACTTCGGGACAGACCTATCAGCCCCAGCATTTT. Protein: CASGTSGQTYQPQHF. J is TRBJ1-5 and V is TRBV12-5, with TRBD1 matching 7 bases. In germline, CDR1 is LGHNT, CDR2 FRNRAP. The CDR3 spans 15 residues. V trimming: 6 bases; J trimming: 5 bases; junction bases outside the gene matches: 10.

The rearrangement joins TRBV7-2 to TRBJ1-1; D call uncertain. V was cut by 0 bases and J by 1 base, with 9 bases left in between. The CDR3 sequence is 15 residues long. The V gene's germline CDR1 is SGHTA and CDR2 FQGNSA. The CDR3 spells CASSLAPVRNTEAFF. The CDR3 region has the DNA TGTGCCAGCAGCTTAGCTCCCGTGAGGAACACTGAAGCTTTCTTT.

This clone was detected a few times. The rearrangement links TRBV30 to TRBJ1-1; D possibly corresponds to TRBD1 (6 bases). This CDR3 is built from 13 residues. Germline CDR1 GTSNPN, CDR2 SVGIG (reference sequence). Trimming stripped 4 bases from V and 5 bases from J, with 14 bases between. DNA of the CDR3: TGTGCCTGGAAGGCAGGGGTAAGAACTGAAGCTTTCTTT. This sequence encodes CAWKAGVRTEAFF.

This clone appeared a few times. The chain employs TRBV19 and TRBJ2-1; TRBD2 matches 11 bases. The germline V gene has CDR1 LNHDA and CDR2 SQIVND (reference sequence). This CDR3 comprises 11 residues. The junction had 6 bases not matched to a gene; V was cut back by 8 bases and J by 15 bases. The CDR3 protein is CASYSGGALFF. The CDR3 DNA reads TGTGCCAGTTATAGCGGGGGGGCCTTGTTCTTC.

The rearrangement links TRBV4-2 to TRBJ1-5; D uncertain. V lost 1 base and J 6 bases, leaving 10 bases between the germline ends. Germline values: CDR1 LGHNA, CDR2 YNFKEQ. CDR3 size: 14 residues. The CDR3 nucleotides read TGTGCCAGCAGCCAAGTGGAGCCGGGTCAGCCCCAGCATTTT. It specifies CASSQVEPGQPQHF.

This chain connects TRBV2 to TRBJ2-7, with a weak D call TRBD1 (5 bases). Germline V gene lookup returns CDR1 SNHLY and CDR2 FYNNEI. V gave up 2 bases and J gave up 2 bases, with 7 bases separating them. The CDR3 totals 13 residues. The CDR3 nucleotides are TGTGCCAGCAGTGAACCACAGGCCTACGAGCAGTACTTC. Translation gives CASSEPQAYEQYF.

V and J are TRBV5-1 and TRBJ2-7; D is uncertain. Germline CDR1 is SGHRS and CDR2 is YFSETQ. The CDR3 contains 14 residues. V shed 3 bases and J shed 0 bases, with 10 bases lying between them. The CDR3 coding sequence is TGCGCCAGCAGCTATGAGAGGATCTCCTACGAGCAGTACTTC. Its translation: CASSYERISYEQYF. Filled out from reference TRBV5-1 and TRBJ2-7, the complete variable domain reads KAGVTQTPRYLIKTRGQQVTLSCSPISGHRSVSWYQQTPGQGLQFLFEYFSETQRNKGNFPGRFSGRQFSNSRSEMNVSTLELGDSALYLCASSYERISYEQYFGPGTRLTVT.

The chain's CDR3 is CASSVQQSEYPTF. In DNA, the CDR3 is TGTGCCAGCAGTGTACAACAGAGTGAATACCCCACCTTC. The chain employs TRBV2 and TRBJ1-2; D is uncertain. Between the trimmed V and J ends, which lost 4 bases and 13 bases, there was a span of 19 bases. This CDR3 is 13 amino acids long. Germline V gives CDR1 SNHLY, CDR2 FYNNEI. Supplemented by reference TRBV2 and TRBJ1-2, the full variable domain reads EPEVTQTPSHQVTQMGQEVILRCVPISNHLYFYWYRQILGQKVEFLVSFYNNEISEKSEIFDDQFSVERPDGSNFTLKIRSTKLEDSAMYFCASSVQQSEYPTFGSGTRLTVV.

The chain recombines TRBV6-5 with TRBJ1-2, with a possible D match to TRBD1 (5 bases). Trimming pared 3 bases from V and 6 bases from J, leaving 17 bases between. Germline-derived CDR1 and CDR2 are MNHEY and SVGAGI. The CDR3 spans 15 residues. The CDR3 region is CASSYEGSGRNGYTF. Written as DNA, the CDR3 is TGTGCCAGCAGTTATGAGGGGTCGGGGAGGAATGGCTACACCTTC.

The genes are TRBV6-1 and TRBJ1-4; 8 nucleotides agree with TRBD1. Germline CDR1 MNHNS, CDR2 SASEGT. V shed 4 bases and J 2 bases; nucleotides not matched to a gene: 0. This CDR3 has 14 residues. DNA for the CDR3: TGTGCCAGCAGTGGACAGGGGACTAATGAAAAACTGTTTTTT. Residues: CASSGQGTNEKLFF.

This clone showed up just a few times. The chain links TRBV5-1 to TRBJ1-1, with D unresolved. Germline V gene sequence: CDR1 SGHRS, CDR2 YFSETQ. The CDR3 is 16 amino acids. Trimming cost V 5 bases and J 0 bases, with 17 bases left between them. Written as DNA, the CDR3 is TGCGCCAGCAGGACAAACAAACCCGGGGTGAACACTGAAGCTTTCTTT. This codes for CASRTNKPGVNTEAFF.

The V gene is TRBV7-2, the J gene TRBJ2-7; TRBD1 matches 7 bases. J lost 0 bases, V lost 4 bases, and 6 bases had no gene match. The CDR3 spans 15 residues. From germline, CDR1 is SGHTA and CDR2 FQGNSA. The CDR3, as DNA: TGTGCCAGCAGCTCAAGGGGGCAGCTCTCCTACGAGCAGTACTTC. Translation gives CASSSRGQLSYEQYF.

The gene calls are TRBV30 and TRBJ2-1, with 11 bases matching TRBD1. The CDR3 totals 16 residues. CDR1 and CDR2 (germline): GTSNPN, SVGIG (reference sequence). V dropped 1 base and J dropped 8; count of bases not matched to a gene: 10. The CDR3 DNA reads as TGTGCCTGGAGTGGTCGTGGGACAGGGGGAGGTTATGAGCAGTTCTTC. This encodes CAWSGRGTGGGYEQFF.

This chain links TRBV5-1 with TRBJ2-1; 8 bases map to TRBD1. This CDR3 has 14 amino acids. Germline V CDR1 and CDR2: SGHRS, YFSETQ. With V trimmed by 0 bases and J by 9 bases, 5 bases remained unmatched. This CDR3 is CASSLVQGAGEQFF. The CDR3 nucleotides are TGCGCCAGCAGCTTGGTCCAGGGGGCTGGTGAGCAGTTCTTC. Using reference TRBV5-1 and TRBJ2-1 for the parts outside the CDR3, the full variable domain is KAGVTQTPRYLIKTRGQQVTLSCSPISGHRSVSWYQQTPGQGLQFLFEYFSETQRNKGNFPGRFSGRQFSNSRSEMNVSTLELGDSALYLCASSLVQGAGEQFFGPGTRLTVL.

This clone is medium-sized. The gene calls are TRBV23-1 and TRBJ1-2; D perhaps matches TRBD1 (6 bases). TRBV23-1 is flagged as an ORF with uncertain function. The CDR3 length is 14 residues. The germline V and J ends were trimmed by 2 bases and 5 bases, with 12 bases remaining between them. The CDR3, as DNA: TGCGCCAGCAGTCAAACCGGGACACTTTATGGCTACACCTTC. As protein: CASSQTGTLYGYTF.

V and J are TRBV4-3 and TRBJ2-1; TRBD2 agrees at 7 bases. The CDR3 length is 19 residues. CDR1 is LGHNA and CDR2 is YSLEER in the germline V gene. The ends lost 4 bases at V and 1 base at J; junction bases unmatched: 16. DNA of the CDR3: TGCGCCAGCAGCCGAGGATTTCTGATCGGGAGGACTTCCTACAATGAGCAGTTCTTC. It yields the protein CASSRGFLIGRTSYNEQFF.